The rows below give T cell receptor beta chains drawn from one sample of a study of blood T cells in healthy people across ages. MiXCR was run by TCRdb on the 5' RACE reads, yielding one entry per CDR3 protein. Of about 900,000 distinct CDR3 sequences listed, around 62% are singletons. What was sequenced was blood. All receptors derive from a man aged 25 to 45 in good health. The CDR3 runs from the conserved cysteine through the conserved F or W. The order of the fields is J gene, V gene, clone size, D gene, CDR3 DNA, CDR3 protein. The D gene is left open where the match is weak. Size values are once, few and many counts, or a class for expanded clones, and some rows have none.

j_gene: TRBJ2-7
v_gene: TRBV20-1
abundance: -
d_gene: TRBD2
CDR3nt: TGCAGTGCTCCACAACTAGCGGGGCAGTCCTACGAGCAGTACTTC
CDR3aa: CSAPQLAGQSYEQYF

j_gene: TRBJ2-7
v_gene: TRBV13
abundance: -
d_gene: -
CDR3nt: TGTGCCAGCACTACAGGGGGGGTCCACGAGCAGTACTTC
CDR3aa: CASTTGGVHEQYF

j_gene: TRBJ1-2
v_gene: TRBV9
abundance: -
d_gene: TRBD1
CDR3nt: TGTGCCAGCAGCGTACCGCCTGACAGGGGGCTCCCAAACTATGGCTACACCTTC
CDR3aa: CASSVPPDRGLPNYGYTF

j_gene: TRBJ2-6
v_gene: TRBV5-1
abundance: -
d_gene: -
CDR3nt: TGCGCCAGCAGCTCCGAGATCTCTGGGGCCAACGTCCTGACTTTC
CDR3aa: CASSSEISGANVLTF

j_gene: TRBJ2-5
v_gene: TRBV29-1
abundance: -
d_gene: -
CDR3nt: TGCAGCGTTGATGCCAGGCCCTACGGGACCCAGTACTTC
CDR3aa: CSVDARPYGTQYF

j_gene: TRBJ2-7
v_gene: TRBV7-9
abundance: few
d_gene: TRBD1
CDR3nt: TGTGCCAGCAGCGTCCCGGGACAGGGCTACGAGCAGTACTTC
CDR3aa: CASSVPGQGYEQYF

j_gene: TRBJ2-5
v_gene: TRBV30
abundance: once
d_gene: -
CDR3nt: TGTGCCTGGAGTGCCTACAGGAGCCAAGAGACCCAGTACTTC
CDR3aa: CAWSAYRSQETQYF

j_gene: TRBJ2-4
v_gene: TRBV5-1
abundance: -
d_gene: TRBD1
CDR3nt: TGCGCCAGCAGCCTGGCTTCGACAGGGGAGACCAAAAACATTCAGTACTTC
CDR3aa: CASSLASTGETKNIQYF

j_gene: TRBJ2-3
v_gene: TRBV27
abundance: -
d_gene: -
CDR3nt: TGTGCCAGCGGGGGATTCACAGATACGCAGTATTTT
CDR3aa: CASGGFTDTQYF

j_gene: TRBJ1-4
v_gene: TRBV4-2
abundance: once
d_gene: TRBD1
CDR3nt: TGTGCCAGCACGTTCCGGGACAGGGTGTTAACCCCTAATGAAAAACTGTTTTTT
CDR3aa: CASTFRDRVLTPNEKLFF

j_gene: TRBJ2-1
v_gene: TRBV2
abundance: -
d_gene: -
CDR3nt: TGTGCCAGCAGTGACCCCGCTTGGGGGGAAACCTACAATGAGCAGTTCTTC
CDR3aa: CASSDPAWGETYNEQFF

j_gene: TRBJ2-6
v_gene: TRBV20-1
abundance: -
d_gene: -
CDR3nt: TGTAGTGTTGACAGTACTGGGGCCAACGTCCTGACTTTC
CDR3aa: CSVDSTGANVLTF

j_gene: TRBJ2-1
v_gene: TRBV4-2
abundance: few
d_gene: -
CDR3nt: TGTGCCAGCAGCCTGGACTCCCTTTTAAATGAGCAGTTCTTC
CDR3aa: CASSLDSLLNEQFF

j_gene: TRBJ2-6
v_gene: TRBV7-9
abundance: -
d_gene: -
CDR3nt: TGTGCCAGCAGCTTACGGGGGGGACAGGGCTACGCCGGGGCCAACGTCCTGACTTTC
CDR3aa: CASSLRGGQGYAGANVLTF

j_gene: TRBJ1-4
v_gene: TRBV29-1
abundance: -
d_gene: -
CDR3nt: TGCAGCGTGCGGCCCCTCGTTACAGGGAGCGAAAAACTGTTTTTT
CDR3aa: CSVRPLVTGSEKLFF

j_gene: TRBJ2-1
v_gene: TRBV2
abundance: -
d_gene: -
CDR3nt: TGTGCCAGCAGTGCCTGGCGGGCCCAAAATGAGCAGTTCTTC
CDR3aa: CASSAWRAQNEQFF

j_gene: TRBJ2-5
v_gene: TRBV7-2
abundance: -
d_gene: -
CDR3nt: TGTGCTAGCGGGACAGGGCTTCCAGAGACCCAGTACTTC
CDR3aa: CASGTGLPETQYF

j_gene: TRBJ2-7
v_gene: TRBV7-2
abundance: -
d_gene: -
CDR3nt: TGTGCCAGCAGCTCCTCTTTTGGCCACGAGCAGTACTTC
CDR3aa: CASSSSFGHEQYF

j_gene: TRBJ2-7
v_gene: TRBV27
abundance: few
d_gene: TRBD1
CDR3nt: TGTGCCAGCAGTAGTTGGGACAGCTTCTACGAGCAGTACTTC
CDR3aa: CASSSWDSFYEQYF

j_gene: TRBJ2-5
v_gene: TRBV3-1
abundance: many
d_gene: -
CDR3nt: TGTGCCAGCAGCCAAGCCGGGGGCCAAGAGACCCAGTACTTC
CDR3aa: CASSQAGGQETQYF